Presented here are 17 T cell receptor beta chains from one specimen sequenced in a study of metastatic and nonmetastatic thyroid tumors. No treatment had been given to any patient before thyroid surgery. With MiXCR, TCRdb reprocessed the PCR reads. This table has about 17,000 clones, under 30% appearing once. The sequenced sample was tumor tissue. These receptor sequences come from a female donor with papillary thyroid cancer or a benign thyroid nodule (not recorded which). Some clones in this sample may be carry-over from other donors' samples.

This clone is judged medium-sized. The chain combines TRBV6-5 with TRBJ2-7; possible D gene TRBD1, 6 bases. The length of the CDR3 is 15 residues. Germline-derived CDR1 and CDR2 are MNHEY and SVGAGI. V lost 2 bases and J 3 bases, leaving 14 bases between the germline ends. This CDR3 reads CASSYPTGQGYEQYF. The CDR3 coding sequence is TGTGCCAGCAGTTACCCTACGGGACAAGGCTACGAGCAGTACTTC.

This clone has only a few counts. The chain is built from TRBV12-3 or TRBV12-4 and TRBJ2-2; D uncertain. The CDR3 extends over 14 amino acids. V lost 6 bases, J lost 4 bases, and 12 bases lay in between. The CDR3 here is CASSLFAGTGELFF. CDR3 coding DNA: TGTGCCAGCAGCCTCTTCGCCGGCACCGGGGAGCTGTTTTTT.

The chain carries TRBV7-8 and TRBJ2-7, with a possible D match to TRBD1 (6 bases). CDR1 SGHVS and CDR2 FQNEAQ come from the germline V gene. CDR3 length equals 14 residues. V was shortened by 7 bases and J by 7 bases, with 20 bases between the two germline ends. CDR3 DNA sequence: TGTGCCAGCAACCCTGAGGCAGGGGTGGTGGAGCAGTACTTC. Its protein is CASNPEAGVVEQYF.

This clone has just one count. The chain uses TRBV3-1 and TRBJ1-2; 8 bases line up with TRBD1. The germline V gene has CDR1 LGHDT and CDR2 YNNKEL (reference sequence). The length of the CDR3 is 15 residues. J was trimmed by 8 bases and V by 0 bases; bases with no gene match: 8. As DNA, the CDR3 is TGTGCCAGCAGCCAAGATCCGCAGGGGGCAAGAGGCTACACCTTC. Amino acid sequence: CASSQDPQGARGYTF.

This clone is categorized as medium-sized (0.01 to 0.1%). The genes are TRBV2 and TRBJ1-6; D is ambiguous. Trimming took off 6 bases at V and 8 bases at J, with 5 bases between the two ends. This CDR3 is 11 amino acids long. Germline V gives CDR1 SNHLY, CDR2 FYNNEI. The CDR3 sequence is CASSGDSPLHF. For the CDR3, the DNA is TGTGCCAGCAGCGGGGATTCACCCCTCCACTTT.

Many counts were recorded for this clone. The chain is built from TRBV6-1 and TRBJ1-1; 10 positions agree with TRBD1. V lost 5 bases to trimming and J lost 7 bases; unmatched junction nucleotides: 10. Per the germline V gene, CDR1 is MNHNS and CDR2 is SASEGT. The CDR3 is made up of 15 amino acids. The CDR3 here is CASSIWGQGPNEAFF. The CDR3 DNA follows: TGTGCCAGCAGTATTTGGGGACAGGGGCCAAATGAAGCTTTCTTT.

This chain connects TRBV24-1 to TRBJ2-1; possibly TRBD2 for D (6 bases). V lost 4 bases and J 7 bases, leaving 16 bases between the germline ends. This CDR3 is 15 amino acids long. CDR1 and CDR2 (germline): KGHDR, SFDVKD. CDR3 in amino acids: CATSDLGGAENEQFF. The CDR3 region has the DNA TGTGCCACCAGTGACCTCGGAGGGGCTGAGAATGAGCAGTTCTTC.

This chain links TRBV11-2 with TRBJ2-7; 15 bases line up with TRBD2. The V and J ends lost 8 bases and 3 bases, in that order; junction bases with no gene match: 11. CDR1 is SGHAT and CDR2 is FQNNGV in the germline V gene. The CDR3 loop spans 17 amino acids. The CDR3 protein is CASRKGLAGGQSYEQYF. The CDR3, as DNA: TGTGCCAGCCGGAAGGGACTAGCGGGGGGTCAGAGCTACGAGCAGTACTTC.

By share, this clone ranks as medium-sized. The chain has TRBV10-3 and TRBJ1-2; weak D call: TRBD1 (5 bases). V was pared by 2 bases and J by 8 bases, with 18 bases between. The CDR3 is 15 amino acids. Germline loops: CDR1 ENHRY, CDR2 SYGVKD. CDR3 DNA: TGTGCCATCAGTGAGCCAAGACAGTCCTCCCGGGGCTACACCTTC. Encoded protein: CAISEPRQSSRGYTF.

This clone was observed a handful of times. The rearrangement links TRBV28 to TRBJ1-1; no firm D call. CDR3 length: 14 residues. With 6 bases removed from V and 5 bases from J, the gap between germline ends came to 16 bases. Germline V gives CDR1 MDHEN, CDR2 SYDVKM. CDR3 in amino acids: CASSLSWVRTEAFF. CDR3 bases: TGTGCCAGCAGCCTTTCGTGGGTCCGAACTGAAGCTTTCTTT.

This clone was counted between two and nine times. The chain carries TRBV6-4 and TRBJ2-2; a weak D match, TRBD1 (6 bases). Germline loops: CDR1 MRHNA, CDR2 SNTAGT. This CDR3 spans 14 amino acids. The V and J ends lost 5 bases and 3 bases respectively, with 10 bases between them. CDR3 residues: CASSQQGDTGELFF. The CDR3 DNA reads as TGTGCCAGCAGTCAACAGGGAGACACCGGGGAGCTGTTTTTT.

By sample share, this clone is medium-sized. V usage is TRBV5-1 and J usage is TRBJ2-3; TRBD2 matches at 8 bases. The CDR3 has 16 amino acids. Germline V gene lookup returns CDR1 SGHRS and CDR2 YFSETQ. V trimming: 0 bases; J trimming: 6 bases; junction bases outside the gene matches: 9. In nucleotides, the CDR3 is TGCGCCAGCAGCTTGGCCGGGGTTAGCGGGGCCGATACGCAGTATTTT. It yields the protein CASSLAGVSGADTQYF.

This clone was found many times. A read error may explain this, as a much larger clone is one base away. CDR3 coding DNA: TGCGCCAGCAGTCCCGGGTTTAACTATGGCAACACCTTC. Residues: CASSPGFNYGNTF. The rearrangement uses TRBV10-2 and TRBJ1-2; D is ambiguous. This CDR3 spans 13 amino acids. The germline V gene encodes CDR1 WSHSY and CDR2 SAAADI.

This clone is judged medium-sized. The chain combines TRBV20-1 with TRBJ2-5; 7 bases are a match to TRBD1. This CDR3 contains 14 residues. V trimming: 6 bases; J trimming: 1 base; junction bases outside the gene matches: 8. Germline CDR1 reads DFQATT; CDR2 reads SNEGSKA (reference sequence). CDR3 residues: CSAKGRGFQETQYF. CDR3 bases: TGCAGTGCCAAAGGCAGGGGGTTCCAAGAGACCCAGTACTTC.

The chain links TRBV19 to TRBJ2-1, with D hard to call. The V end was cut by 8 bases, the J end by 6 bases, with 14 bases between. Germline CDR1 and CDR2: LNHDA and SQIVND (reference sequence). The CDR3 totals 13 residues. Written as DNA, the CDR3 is TGTGCCAGTTCCCACCAAGGATTCAATGAGCAGTTCTTC. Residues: CASSHQGFNEQFF.

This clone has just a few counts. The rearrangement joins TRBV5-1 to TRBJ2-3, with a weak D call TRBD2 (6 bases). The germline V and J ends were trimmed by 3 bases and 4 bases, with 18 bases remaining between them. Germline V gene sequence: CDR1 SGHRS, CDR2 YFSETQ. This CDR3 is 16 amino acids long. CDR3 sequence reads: CASSSPSVGPADTQYF. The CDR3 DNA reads TGCGCCAGCAGCTCCCCTAGCGTGGGGCCGGCAGATACGCAGTATTTT.

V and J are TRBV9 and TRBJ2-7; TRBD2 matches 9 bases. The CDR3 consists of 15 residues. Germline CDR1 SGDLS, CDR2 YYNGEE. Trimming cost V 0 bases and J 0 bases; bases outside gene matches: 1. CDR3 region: CASSVGGGGSYEQYF. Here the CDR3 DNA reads TGTGCCAGCAGCGTAGGCGGGGGGGGCTCCTACGAGCAGTACTTC.